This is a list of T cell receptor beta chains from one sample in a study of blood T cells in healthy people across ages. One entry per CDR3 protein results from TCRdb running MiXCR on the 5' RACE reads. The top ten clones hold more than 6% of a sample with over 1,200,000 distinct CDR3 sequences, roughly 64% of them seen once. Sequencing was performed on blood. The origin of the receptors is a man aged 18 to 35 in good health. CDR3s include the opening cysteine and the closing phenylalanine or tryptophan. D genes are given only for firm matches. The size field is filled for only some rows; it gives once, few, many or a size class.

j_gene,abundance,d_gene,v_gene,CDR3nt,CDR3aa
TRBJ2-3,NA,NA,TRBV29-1,TGCAGCGTTGAAAGAGATGGCGGGACCACAGATACGCAGTATTTT,CSVERDGGTTDTQYF
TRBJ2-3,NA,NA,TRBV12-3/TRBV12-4,TGTGCCAGCAGTGCCACTCGGGGGTTAGATACGCAGTATTTT,CASSATRGLDTQYF
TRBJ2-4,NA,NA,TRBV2,TGTGCCAGCAGTGCGGACAGCCACCTATCTAACATTCAGTACTTC,CASSADSHLSNIQYF
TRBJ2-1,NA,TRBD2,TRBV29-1,TGCAGCGTTGAAGAGGCAGGGACTAGCGGAGACAATGAGCAGTTCTTC,CSVEEAGTSGDNEQFF
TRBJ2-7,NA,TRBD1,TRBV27,TGTGCCAGCAAGGGGACAGGGTTCTACGAGCAGTACTTC,CASKGTGFYEQYF
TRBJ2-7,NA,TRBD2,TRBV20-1,TGCAGTGCTAGAGCCCTTACTAGCGGCTCCTACGAGCAGTACTTC,CSARALTSGSYEQYF
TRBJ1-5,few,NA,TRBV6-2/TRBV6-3,TGTGCCAGCAGTCCAGGCAATCAGCCCCAGCATTTT,CASSPGNQPQHF
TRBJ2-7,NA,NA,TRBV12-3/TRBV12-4,TGTGCCAGCAGTTTTGGGGGGAACAGCTACGAGCAGTACTTC,CASSFGGNSYEQYF
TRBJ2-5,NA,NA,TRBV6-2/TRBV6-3,TGTGCCAGCACTTACGGGGACCAAGAGACCCAGTACTTC,CASTYGDQETQYF
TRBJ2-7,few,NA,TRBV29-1,TGCAGCGTTGATGAGGGGAGTGAGCAGTACTTC,CSVDEGSEQYF
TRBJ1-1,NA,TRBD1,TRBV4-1,TGCGCCAGCAGCCAGGGGGACAGCACTGAAGCTTTCTTT,CASSQGDSTEAFF
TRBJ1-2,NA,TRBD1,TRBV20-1,TGCAGTGCTAGTGGGAACGACAGGGGGGCCCGCGGCTACACCTTC,CSASGNDRGARGYTF
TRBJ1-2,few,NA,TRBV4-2,TGTGCCAGCAGCCAAAGCGACCCGTGGGGCTACACCTTC,CASSQSDPWGYTF
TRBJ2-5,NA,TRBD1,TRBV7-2,TGTGCCAGCAGCCCCGGACAGGTCAAGGAGACCCAGTACTTC,CASSPGQVKETQYF
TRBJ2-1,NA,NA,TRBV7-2,TGTGCCAGCAGCTTAAATGGCGGGGAGGATGAGCAGTTCTTC,CASSLNGGEDEQFF
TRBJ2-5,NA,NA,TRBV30,TGTGCCTGGAGTGCCCTTATTGGGGGCGGGACCCAGTACTTC,CAWSALIGGGTQYF
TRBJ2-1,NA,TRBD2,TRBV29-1,TGCAGCGTTGGACTAGCGGGGGGGATCAATGAGCAGTTCTTC,CSVGLAGGINEQFF
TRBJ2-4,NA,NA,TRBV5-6,TGTGCCAGCAGCTCATTATTCGACAGGCCAGAGGTGCAGTACTTC,CASSSLFDRPEVQYF
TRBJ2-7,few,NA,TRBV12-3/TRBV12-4,TGTGCCAGCATGCAAACCGGGACGGAGTACGAGCAGTACTTC,CASMQTGTEYEQYF
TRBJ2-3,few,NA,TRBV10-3,TGTGCCATCAGTGAGGCTAGCGCAGATACGCAGTATTTT,CAISEASADTQYF
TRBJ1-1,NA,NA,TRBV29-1,TGCAGCATCGGACACCGTGAAGCTTTCTTT,CSIGHREAFF
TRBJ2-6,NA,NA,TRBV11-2,TGTGCCAGCAGCTTTTTCGGGGTCGGGGCCAACGTCCTGACTTTC,CASSFFGVGANVLTF
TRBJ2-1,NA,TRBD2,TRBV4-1,TGCGCCAGCAGCCAAGAAGCAGCGGGGTACTACAATGAGCAGTTCTTC,CASSQEAAGYYNEQFF
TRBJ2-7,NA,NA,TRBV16,TGTGCCAGCAGCCAATACGACGGCAGCTACGAGCAGTACTTC,CASSQYDGSYEQYF
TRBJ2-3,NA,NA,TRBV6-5,TGTGCCAGCAGTTCAATAGCGGTTACAGATACGCAGTATTTT,CASSSIAVTDTQYF
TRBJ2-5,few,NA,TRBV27,TGTGCCAGCAGAGGGGTGTTCATGGAGACCCAGTACTTC,CASRGVFMETQYF
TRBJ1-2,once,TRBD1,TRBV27,TGTGCCAGCAGTCCGGACAGGAGTTCGGGCTATGGCTACACCTTC,CASSPDRSSGYGYTF
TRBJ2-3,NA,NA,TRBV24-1,TGTGCCACCAGTGGGAGGGAAGACCCCACAGATACGCAGTATTTT,CATSGREDPTDTQYF
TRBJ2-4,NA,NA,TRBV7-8,TGTGCCAGCAGCCCCGGGGACGGGAAGAAGGACATTCAGTACTTC,CASSPGDGKKDIQYF
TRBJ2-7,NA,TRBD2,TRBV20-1,TGCAGTGCTAGAGCCACCTCTCTAGCGGGAGTTTCCTACGAGCAGTACTTC,CSARATSLAGVSYEQYF
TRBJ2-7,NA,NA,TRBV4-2,TGTGCCAGCAGCCAGCTAAAAGGGGCGGGGTACGAGCAGTACTTC,CASSQLKGAGYEQYF
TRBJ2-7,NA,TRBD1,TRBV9,TGTGCCAGCAGCGCAGGACAGGGGGCGGTTTACGAGCAGTACTTC,CASSAGQGAVYEQYF